This TCR beta chain was profiled in a study of PD-L1 blockade in urothelial cancer. Study details: Blood drawn 3 weeks (second dose) and 6 weeks after treatment start was analyzed. There were a median of roughly 140,000 T cells in blood samples.

As concerns this clone: What it recognizes is unknown.

Specified time point: pretreatment peripheral blood. Spike-ins of synthetic TCR analog templates went into each PCR. Assay: immunoSEQ multiplex PCR; the TCRdb copy retains only in-frame clones and omits some. The sample records about 70,000 clones, roughly nine tenths being singletons. Study-level results: Pretreatment clonality of the blood TCR repertoire below the median was predictive of superior survival.

The CDR3 has 16 amino acids. The rearrangement uses TRBV12-2 and TRBJ1-3; the table gives TRBD1 as D, unverified against the DNA. TRBV12-2 is labeled a pseudogene. The sample was PBMCs, taken around atezolizumab (anti-PD-L1) treatment. The origin of this receptor is a man in his 70s with urothelial cancer. The CDR3 region is CASRFRQAGPGNTIYF. CDR3 sequence (DNA): TGTGCAAGTCGCTTCCGACAGGCCGGACCTGGAAACACCATATATTTT.